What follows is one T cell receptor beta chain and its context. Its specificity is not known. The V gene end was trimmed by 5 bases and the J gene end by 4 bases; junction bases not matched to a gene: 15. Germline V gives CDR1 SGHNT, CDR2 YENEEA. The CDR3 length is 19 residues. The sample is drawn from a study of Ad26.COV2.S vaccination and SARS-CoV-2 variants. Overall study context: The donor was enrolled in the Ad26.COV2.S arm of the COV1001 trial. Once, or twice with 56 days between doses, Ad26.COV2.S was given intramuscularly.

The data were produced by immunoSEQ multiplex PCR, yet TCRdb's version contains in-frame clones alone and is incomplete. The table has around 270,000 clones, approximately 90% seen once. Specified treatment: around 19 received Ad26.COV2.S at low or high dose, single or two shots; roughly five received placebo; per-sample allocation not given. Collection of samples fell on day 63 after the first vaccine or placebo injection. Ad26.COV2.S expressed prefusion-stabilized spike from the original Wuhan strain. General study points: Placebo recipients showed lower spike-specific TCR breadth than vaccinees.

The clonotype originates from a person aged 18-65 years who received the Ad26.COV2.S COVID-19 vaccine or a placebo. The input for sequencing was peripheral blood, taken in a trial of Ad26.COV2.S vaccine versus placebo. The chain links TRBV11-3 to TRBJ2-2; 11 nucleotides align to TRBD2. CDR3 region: CASSLGLAARSRSTGELFF. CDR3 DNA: TGTGCCAGCAGCCTGGGACTAGCGGCACGGTCCCGGTCCACCGGGGAGCTGTTTTTT. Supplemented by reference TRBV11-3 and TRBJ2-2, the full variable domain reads EAGVVQSPRYKIIEKKQPVAFWCNPISGHNTLYWYLQNLGQGPELLIRYENEEAVDDSQLPKDRFSAERLKGVDSTLKIQPAELGDSAVYLCASSLGLAARSRSTGELFFGEGSRLTVL.